The 27 T cell receptor beta chains reported below all come from one sample, sequenced in a study of blood T cell repertoires in COVID-19. Assay used: immunoSEQ multiplex PCR; TCRdb lists only in-frame clones, some missing. The repertoire holds more than 150,000 clones, with approximately 86% as singletons. Sequencing was carried out using peripheral blood. These TCRs come from a man aged 35-49 years with active or convalescent COVID-19.

This clone occurred once. The chain links TRBV28 to TRBJ2-7, with unresolved D. CDR1 is MDHEN and CDR2 is SYDVKM in the germline V gene. The CDR3 consists of 12 residues. V lost 4 bases and J 4 bases, leaving 8 bases between the germline ends. The CDR3 bases are TGTGCCAGCAGTTCCAGACATTACGAGCAGTACTTC. Protein product: CASSSRHYEQYF.

The chain employs TRBV28 and TRBJ1-2, with 8 bases aligning to TRBD1. Trimming at V came to 4 bases and at J to 3 bases, leaving 10 bases not matched to a gene. The CDR3 sequence is 16 residues long. Germline values: CDR1 MDHEN, CDR2 SYDVKM. The CDR3 protein is CASSSLQGGPYYGYTF. CDR3 DNA sequence: TGTGCCAGCAGTTCCCTACAGGGGGGTCCTTACTATGGCTACACCTTC.

The J gene is TRBJ2-7, the V gene TRBV7-8; possible D gene TRBD2, 5 bases. The V and J ends lost 8 bases and 3 bases respectively, with 14 bases between them. The length of the CDR3 is 13 residues. Per germline, CDR1 SGHVS and CDR2 FQNEAQ. DNA of the CDR3: TGTGCCAGCGAGGGCGAGCCACGCTACGAGCAGTACTTC. Protein: CASEGEPRYEQYF.

The chain is built from TRBV3-1 (or the pseudogene TRBV3-2) and TRBJ2-2; 15 bases fit TRBD2. There are 17 residues in the CDR3. V was clipped by 6 bases and J by 5 bases; unmatched bases: 7. In germline, CDR1 is LGHDT, CDR2 YNNKEL (reference sequence). CDR3 in DNA: TGTGCCAGCAGATACGGACTAGCGGGGGGGCCGACCGGGGAGCTGTTTTTT. As protein: CASRYGLAGGPTGELFF.

This chain joins TRBV4-1 and TRBJ1-2, with D perhaps TRBD1 (5 bases). Trimming took off 3 bases at V and 4 bases at J, with 12 bases between the two ends. CDR1 and CDR2 (germline): MGHRA, YSYEKL. This CDR3 comprises 14 residues. CDR3 nucleotides: TGCGCCAGCAGCCAGGATGGGGCAGTCTATGGCTACACCTTC. It encodes CASSQDGAVYGYTF.

This clone has a single count. The chain has TRBV27 and TRBJ2-7; TRBD2 matches 9 bases. Unmatched junction bases numbered 4, after V lost 6 bases and J lost 4 bases. This CDR3 is built from 13 residues. The germline V gene has CDR1 MNHEY and CDR2 SMNVEV (reference sequence). CDR3 in DNA: TGTGCCAGCAGGCCCAGCGGGGGGTACGAGCAGTACTTC. Translation: CASRPSGGYEQYF.

This chain uses TRBV28 with TRBJ2-3; the match to TRBD2 covers 7 bases. The CDR3 contains 15 residues. J lost 0 bases, V lost 6 bases, and 6 bases had no gene match. Germline V gives CDR1 MDHEN, CDR2 SYDVKM. Here the CDR3 DNA reads TGTGCCAGCAGACCAGCGGGACCAAGCACAGATACGCAGTATTTT. Its translation: CASRPAGPSTDTQYF.

The chain employs TRBV7-9 and TRBJ1-1; the D is unclear. Trimming left V 4 bases short and J 0 bases short, with 15 bases between. Germline V gene sequence: CDR1 SEHNR, CDR2 FQNEAQ (reference sequence). This CDR3 region has 16 residues. The CDR3 sequence is CASSSPLGIMNTEAFF. In DNA form, the CDR3 reads TGTGCCAGCAGCTCCCCCCTGGGCATAATGAACACTGAAGCTTTCTTT.

V gene TRBV12-3 or TRBV12-4 combines with J gene TRBJ1-5; perhaps TRBD1 as D (6 bases). V shed 5 bases and J shed 4 bases, with 9 bases lying between them. The CDR3 contains 13 residues. The CDR3 coding sequence is TGTGCCAGCAGTCCCGACAGGAATCAGCCCCAGCATTTT. The encoded protein is CASSPDRNQPQHF.

This chain connects TRBV29-1 to TRBJ2-5; D call uncertain. The CDR3 is 14 residues long. The V end lost 8 bases, the J end lost 2 bases, and 18 bases lay between the germline ends. Germline V gives CDR1 SQVTM, CDR2 ANQGSEA. The CDR3: CSYSRLPRQETQYF. CDR3 coding DNA: TGCAGCTATTCCCGCCTCCCACGGCAAGAGACCCAGTACTTC.

The chain is built from TRBV19 and TRBJ1-6, with 9 bases identical to TRBD1. Germline V gene sequence: CDR1 LNHDA, CDR2 SQIVND (reference sequence). The CDR3 contains 16 residues. V dropped 5 bases and J dropped 6; count of bases not matched to a gene: 8. The CDR3 loop reads CASSLSGTGTNSPLHF. The CDR3 coding sequence is TGTGCCAGTAGTCTCAGCGGGACAGGGACTAATTCACCCCTCCACTTT.

This sequence joins TRBV7-8 and TRBJ2-7; D is uncertain. The V end lost 5 bases, the J end lost 2 bases, and 13 bases lay between the germline ends. CDR3 length: 14 residues. Germline-derived CDR1 and CDR2 are SGHVS and FQNEAQ. The CDR3 coding sequence is TGTGCCAGCAGCAAAGTGGCCTCCACCTACGAGCAGTACTTC. Translated: CASSKVASTYEQYF. Combining the CDR3 with reference TRBV7-8 and TRBJ2-7 gives the whole variable domain GAGVSQSPRYKVAKRGQDVALRCDPISGHVSLFWYQQALGQGPEFLTYFQNEAQLDKSGLPSDRFFAERPEGSVSTLKIQRTQQEDSAVYLCASSKVASTYEQYFGPGTRLTVT.

The chain combines TRBV28 with TRBJ1-1; weak D call: TRBD1 (5 bases). Trimming took 5 bases from V and 3 from J, leaving 13 bases between them. The germline CDR1 and CDR2 sequences are MDHEN and SYDVKM. CDR3 size: 14 residues. The CDR3 protein is CASSTNGGDTEAFF. The CDR3 DNA reads TGTGCCAGCAGTACCAATGGGGGGGACACTGAAGCTTTCTTT.

The chain is built from TRBV15 and TRBJ2-3; D may be TRBD1 (6 bases). Germline CDR1 is LNHNV and CDR2 is YYDKDF (reference sequence). Trimming left V 0 bases short and J 9 bases short, with 10 bases between. The CDR3 contains 13 residues. The CDR3 coding sequence is TGTGCCACCAGCAGAGATCCGGGACAAACGCAGTATTTT. This gives the protein CATSRDPGQTQYF.

This chain joins TRBV19 and TRBJ2-7; weak D call: TRBD1 (6 bases). Trimming took off 4 bases at V and 2 bases at J, with 9 bases between the two ends. CDR1 LNHDA and CDR2 SQIVND come from the germline V gene (reference sequence). The CDR3 has 13 residues. CDR3 in amino acids: CASSTGHAYEQYF. CDR3 nucleotides: TGTGCCAGTAGTACGGGACATGCCTACGAGCAGTACTTC.

The chain joins TRBV28 to TRBJ2-5; possible D gene TRBD1, 6 bases. Trimming removed 7 bases from V and 5 bases from J, with 20 bases in between. Germline V CDR1 and CDR2: MDHEN, SYDVKM. This CDR3 has 15 residues. The CDR3 spells CASTSLRGGRETQYF. For the CDR3, the DNA is TGTGCCAGCACTAGTTTAAGAGGGGGAAGGGAGACCCAGTACTTC.

In this sample, this clone turned up a few times. The chain links TRBV19 to TRBJ2-7; 8 bases align to TRBD1. Germline CDR1 reads LNHDA; CDR2 reads SQIVND (reference sequence). The V and J ends lost 9 bases and 6 bases, in that order; junction bases with no gene match: 4. The CDR3 totals 11 residues. CDR3: CASHDRGEQYF. The CDR3 DNA follows: TGTGCCAGCCATGACAGGGGCGAGCAGTACTTC. The full variable domain, rest sourced from reference TRBV19 and TRBJ2-7, is DGGITQSPKYLFRKEGQNVTLSCEQNLNHDAMYWYRQDPGQGLRLIYYSQIVNDFQKGDIAEGYSVSREKKESFPLTVTSAQKNPTAFYLCASHDRGEQYFGPGTRLTVT.

The chain joins TRBV25-1 to TRBJ1-2, with 8 positions matching TRBD1. The trim removed 2 bases at V and 6 bases at J, leaving 8 bases unmatched. This CDR3 comprises 15 residues. Germline V gene lookup returns CDR1 MGHDK and CDR2 SYGVNS. The CDR3 loop reads CASSEIGQGRDGYTF. The CDR3 nucleotides are TGTGCCAGCAGTGAAATTGGACAGGGAAGGGATGGCTACACCTTC.

This chain joins TRBV5-6 and TRBJ2-7; 7 bases are a match to TRBD1. V lost 5 bases and J lost 0; bases outside the gene matches: 2. Looked up from germline, CDR1 is SGHDT and CDR2 is YYEEEE. The CDR3 sequence is 13 residues long. CDR3 nucleotides: TGTGCCAGCAGAAGGGACAGCTCCTACGAGCAGTACTTC. This translates into CASRRDSSYEQYF.

This clone was picked up a small number of times. The CDR3 sequence is CASSAQTGAVSGYTF. The CDR3 DNA sequence: TGTGCCAGCAGCGCCCAGACAGGCGCCGTCTCCGGCTACACCTTC. The genes are TRBV5-6 and TRBJ1-2, with D possibly TRBD1 on 6 matching bases. The CDR3 extends over 15 amino acids. The germline V and J ends were trimmed by 4 bases and 8 bases, with 21 bases remaining between them. The germline V gene encodes CDR1 SGHDT and CDR2 YYEEEE.

In its sample, this clone was seen a few times. V and J are TRBV5-1 and TRBJ2-1; TRBD2 matches at 11 bases. The length of the CDR3 is 14 residues. Germline loops: CDR1 SGHRS, CDR2 YFSETQ. Unmatched junction bases numbered 5, after V lost 4 bases and J lost 8 bases. The CDR3 region has the DNA TGCGCCAGCAGCCTAGCGGGGGGAAACCATGAGCAGTTCTTC. This gives the protein CASSLAGGNHEQFF.

The chain recombines TRBV7-2 with TRBJ2-2; D gene uncertain. This CDR3 has 12 residues. CDR1 and CDR2 from the germline V gene are SGHTA and FQGNSA. V dropped 3 bases and J dropped 6 bases, with 5 bases sitting between them. The CDR3 DNA is TGTGCCAGCAGCTTTCATGCCGGGGAGCTGTTTTTT. Translation: CASSFHAGELFF.

This clone has only one observation. V usage is TRBV5-4 and J usage is TRBJ1-4; no reliable D call. In germline, CDR1 is SGHNT, CDR2 YYREEE (reference sequence). The CDR3 covers 16 residues. Trimming cost V 4 bases and J 0 bases, with 13 bases left between them. DNA for the CDR3: TGTGCCAGCAGCAGTAAATCGGGGACAACTAATGAAAAACTGTTTTTT. It translates to CASSSKSGTTNEKLFF. Full variable domain (remainder filled in from reference TRBV5-4 and TRBJ1-4): ETGVTQSPTHLIKTRGQQVTLRCSSQSGHNTVSWYQQALGQGPQFIFQYYREEENGRGNFPPRFSGLQFPNYSSELNVNALELDDSALYLCASSSKSGTTNEKLFFGSGTQLSVL.

The sample holds a few counts of this clone. The chain uses TRBV6-1 and TRBJ1-6, with TRBD1 matching over 7 bases. J gave up 10 bases and V 1 base, and 4 bases lay outside the gene matches. This CDR3 spans 14 amino acids. The germline gives CDR1 MNHNS, CDR2 SASEGT. CDR3 amino acids: CASSEVTGDSPLHF. The CDR3 DNA sequence: TGTGCCAGCAGTGAAGTCACAGGGGACTCACCCCTCCACTTT.

V is TRBV28 and J is TRBJ2-3; 7 bases are shared with TRBD1. Germline CDR1 and CDR2: MDHEN and SYDVKM. Unmatched junction bases numbered 5, after V lost 11 bases and J lost 0 bases. The CDR3 is 13 residues long. Here the CDR3 DNA reads TGTGCCCACGGCAGGGGGAGCACAGATACGCAGTATTTT. Translated: CAHGRGSTDTQYF.

This clone occurred a few times. The rearrangement links TRBV7-8 to TRBJ2-7; 10 positions agree with TRBD1. With V trimmed by 3 bases and J by 4 bases, 6 bases remained unmatched. The CDR3 runs 15 residues. Germline CDR1 reads SGHVS; CDR2 reads FQNEAQ. Here the CDR3 DNA reads TGTGCCAGCAGCTTTGGGGGACAGGGGAAATACGAGCAGTACTTC. Translated: CASSFGGQGKYEQYF.

The rearrangement uses TRBV6-2 or TRBV6-3 and TRBJ1-1; D perhaps matches TRBD1 (6 bases). The V gene's germline CDR1 is MNHEY and CDR2 SVGEGT. V was clipped by 5 bases and J by 3 bases, with 13 bases between them. The CDR3 spans 14 residues. The CDR3 sequence: CASSLTGQHTEAFF. The CDR3 nucleotides read TGTGCCAGCAGTCTCACAGGGCAGCACACTGAAGCTTTCTTT.